Included here is one TCR beta chain sequence, with context. This clonotype came up many times. Its target antigen remains unknown. There are no base qualities to consult, and no much larger clone falls within one base. These data belong to a study of T-cell reconstitution after alpha-beta-depleted transplantation in children (dated by TCRdb to about 2016). Some background on the complete study: Using TCR repertoire profiling, the study quantitatively followed how T-cell immune reconstitution unfolded in children after TCRalphabeta/CD19-depleted allogeneic hematopoietic cell transplantation.

The library was generated by PCR. The reads were generated on an Illumina HiSeq 2500. TCR libraries were prepared with molecular barcoding, using unique molecular identifiers to normalize TCRbeta repertoire quantification. The raw public reads went through TCRdb reprocessing: fastp at Q25, MiXCR clone calling, in-frame beta chains kept. When rows share a CDR3 protein, they turn into one entry using the most common DNA and genes. The sample table records roughly 590,000 distinct CDR3 sequences; approximately 16% of these occur just once. Over 0.95% of the sample lies in the top ten. Per the germline V gene (reference sequence), DFQATT is the CDR1 and SNEGSKA is the CDR2. Including the terminal cysteine and phenylalanine, the CDR3 comprises 17 residues. The sequence is cut down to CDR3 DNA, 51 bases in frame from base 1. V and J lose 0 bases and 7 bases, and a span of 24 bases separates them.

In this chain, TRBV20-1 is recombined with TRBJ2-5, with a tentative D gene TRBD2 over 5 matching bases. The sample was PBMCs from the stem cell graft donor, taken from the stem cell graft. The sequence came from a human donor who donated a stem cell graft to a child with acute myeloid leukemia. Read as DNA, the sequence is TGCAGTGCTAGAGATTTGGCACCGACGATGGGAGCGGTGACCCAGTACTTC. It is translated as CSARDLAPTMGAVTQYF.